The T cell receptor beta chain under discussion was sequenced for a study of T cell responses to AZD1222 COVID-19 vaccine. Study-wide results and caveats: Unmutated regions of variants are reportedly targeted by nearly half of spike-specific TCRs. Donors skewed white British and female; clonal diversity was possibly underestimated.

V was pared by 6 bases and J by 0 bases, with 12 bases between. Germline assignment: CDR1 MDHEN and CDR2 SYDVKM. This CDR3 region has 15 residues. TCRdb's copy holds only in-frame clones and misses some; the assay was immunoSEQ multiplex PCR. The data contain around 130,000 clones, approximately 94% of them singletons. This clone was seen only once. Its antigen is undetermined. This sequence was found in an adult in good health. The chain is built from TRBV28 and TRBJ1-5; D gene ambiguous. This specimen was peripheral blood, taken on day 0 of AZD1222 vaccination. In DNA form, the CDR3 reads TGTGCCAGCAGGGGCAGGACCTATAGCAATCAGCCCCAGCATTTT. It encodes CASRGRTYSNQPQHF.